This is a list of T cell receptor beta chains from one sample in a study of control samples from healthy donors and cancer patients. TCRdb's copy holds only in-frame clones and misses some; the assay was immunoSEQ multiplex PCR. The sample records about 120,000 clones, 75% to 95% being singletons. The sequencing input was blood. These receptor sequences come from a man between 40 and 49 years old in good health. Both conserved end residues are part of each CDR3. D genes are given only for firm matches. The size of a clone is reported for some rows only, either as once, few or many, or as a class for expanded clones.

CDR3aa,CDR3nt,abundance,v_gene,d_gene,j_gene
CASLPRFGEKLFF,TGTGCCAGTTTACCACGGTTCGGCGAAAAACTGTTTTTT,NA,TRBV27,NA,TRBJ1-4
CASSSRGVHVNYNEQFF,TGTGCCAGCAGCTCCCGAGGGGTCCACGTTAATTACAATGAGCAGTTCTTC,NA,TRBV7-6,NA,TRBJ2-1
CASSEAFLNSPLHF,TGTGCCAGCAGTGAAGCTTTCCTTAATTCACCCCTCCACTTT,NA,TRBV6-1,NA,TRBJ1-6
CASRTGASNQETQYF,TGTGCCAGCAGAACAGGGGCCTCCAACCAAGAGACCCAGTACTTC,NA,TRBV7-6,TRBD1,TRBJ2-5
CASSVDPATNYGYTF,TGTGCCAGCAGCGTAGATCCGGCGACTAACTATGGCTACACCTTC,NA,TRBV9,NA,TRBJ1-2
CASSFSLDSNSPLHF,TGTGCCAGCAGCTTCTCACTTGACAGCAATTCACCCCTCCACTTT,NA,TRBV9,NA,TRBJ1-6
CASSLGGHVSDTQYF,TGTGCCAGCAGCTTGGGGGGGCACGTGTCAGATACGCAGTATTTT,NA,TRBV7-6,NA,TRBJ2-3
CASSPRQLPSEKLFF,TGTGCCAGCAGCCCCCGACAACTTCCAAGTGAAAAACTGTTTTTT,NA,TRBV3-1/TRBV3-2,NA,TRBJ1-4
CASSLDQGTGRTQYF,TGTGCCAGCAGCCTTGACCAAGGGACAGGACGGACCCAGTACTTC,once,TRBV3-1/TRBV3-2,TRBD1,TRBJ2-5
CASSFVDQPQHF,TGTGCCAGCAGCTTCGTGGATCAGCCCCAGCATTTT,NA,TRBV7-8,NA,TRBJ1-5
CASSLGYTRAFSGNTIYF,TGTGCCAGCAGCTTAGGATATACGCGTGCTTTCTCTGGAAACACCATATATTTT,NA,TRBV7-8,NA,TRBJ1-3
CSVAAEQSGNTIYF,TGCAGCGTTGCGGCGGAACAATCTGGAAACACCATATATTTT,NA,TRBV29-1,NA,TRBJ1-3
CASSFLYRGHQYNEQFF,TGTGCCAGCAGCTTTCTGTACAGGGGGCATCAATACAATGAGCAGTTCTTC,once,TRBV5-6,TRBD1,TRBJ2-1
CASSGSAGSTEAFF,TGTGCCAGCAGTGGCTCGGCGGGGAGCACTGAAGCTTTCTTT,NA,TRBV2,NA,TRBJ1-1
CASSARTDTQYF,TGTGCCAGCAGTGCTAGAACAGATACGCAGTATTTT,NA,TRBV7-6,NA,TRBJ2-3
CASSELGEQISPLHF,TGTGCCAGCAGTGAACTAGGGGAGCAAATTTCACCCCTCCACTTT,NA,TRBV2,NA,TRBJ1-6
CASSPGTAYGYTF,TGTGCCAGCAGTCCCGGGACAGCCTATGGCTACACCTTC,NA,TRBV2,TRBD1,TRBJ1-2
CASSYTDPTGSMGPQHF,TGTGCCAGCAGCTACACCGACCCAACGGGATCAATGGGGCCCCAGCATTTT,NA,TRBV5-6,NA,TRBJ1-5
CASSKRRGPHSGNTIYF,TGTGCCAGCAGCAAAAGACGGGGACCGCACTCTGGAAACACCATATATTTT,NA,TRBV21-1,NA,TRBJ1-3
CAISGSYEQYF,TGTGCCATCAGTGGCTCCTACGAGCAGTACTTC,NA,TRBV10-3,NA,TRBJ2-7
CASSTQGLGATNEKLFF,TGTGCCAGCAGTACCCAGGGTTTAGGAGCAACTAATGAAAAACTGTTTTTT,NA,TRBV28,NA,TRBJ1-4
CASTIGTKYEQYF,TGCGCCAGTACCATCGGGACCAAGTACGAGCAGTACTTC,once,TRBV5-1,NA,TRBJ2-7
CASSLYSGGSSSYNEQFF,TGCGCCAGCAGCTTGTACAGCGGGGGCTCAAGCTCCTACAATGAGCAGTTCTTC,NA,TRBV5-1,TRBD2,TRBJ2-1
CASSHNYEQYF,TGTGCCAGCAGCCACAACTACGAGCAGTACTTC,NA,TRBV12-3/TRBV12-4,NA,TRBJ2-7
CASNGDGGHTGELFF,TGTGCCAGCAACGGGGACGGAGGACACACCGGGGAGCTGTTTTTT,NA,TRBV6-5,NA,TRBJ2-2
CASSQESPGELFF,TGCGCCAGCAGCCAAGAATCCCCCGGGGAGCTGTTTTTT,few,TRBV4-1,NA,TRBJ2-2
CASSLYRGSGTYETQYF,TGTGCTAGCAGCTTATATCGGGGGAGCGGAACATATGAGACCCAGTACTTC,NA,TRBV7-7,NA,TRBJ2-5
CASMTGDAYNEQFF,TGTGCCAGTATGACGGGGGATGCCTACAATGAGCAGTTCTTC,NA,TRBV19,NA,TRBJ2-1
CATSARGQVYGYTF,TGTGCCACCAGCGCAAGGGGACAGGTCTATGGCTACACCTTC,NA,TRBV15,TRBD1,TRBJ1-2
CASSYLGAGGSTQYF,TGTGCCAGCAGTTACCTTGGAGCGGGGGGAAGTACGCAGTATTTT,NA,TRBV6-5,TRBD2,TRBJ2-3
CASSSSGTSSLNTQYF,TGTGCCAGCAGCTCTTCCGGGACTAGCTCTCTGAATACGCAGTATTTT,NA,TRBV5-5,TRBD2,TRBJ2-3